This T cell receptor beta chain comes out of a study of beta chain features in type 1 diabetes. The length of the CDR3 is 15 residues. V gave up 2 bases and J gave up 2 bases, with 9 bases separating them. Germline CDR1 and CDR2: MNHNS and SASEGT. All of the isolated RNA was reverse transcribed, so expressed TCRB transcripts were sequenced. Generated by immunoSEQ multiplex PCR, the TCRdb table keeps only in-frame clones and is missing some. The sample has about 650,000 clones; approximately 13% are singletons. With regard to this clone: Its antigen is as yet unknown.

Whole-study results and caveats: All four CD4+ subsets from Type 1 diabetes patients carried moderately but significantly shorter TCRB CDR3s.

The receptor was derived from a man under 40 with type 1 diabetes. Source material: naive CD4+ T cells from blood. This chain connects TRBV6-1 to TRBJ2-2; possibly TRBD2 for D (5 bases). The CDR3 sequence: CASSELGSNTGELFF. CDR3 sequence (DNA): TGTGCCAGCAGTGAACTAGGGAGTAACACCGGGGAGCTGTTTTTT.